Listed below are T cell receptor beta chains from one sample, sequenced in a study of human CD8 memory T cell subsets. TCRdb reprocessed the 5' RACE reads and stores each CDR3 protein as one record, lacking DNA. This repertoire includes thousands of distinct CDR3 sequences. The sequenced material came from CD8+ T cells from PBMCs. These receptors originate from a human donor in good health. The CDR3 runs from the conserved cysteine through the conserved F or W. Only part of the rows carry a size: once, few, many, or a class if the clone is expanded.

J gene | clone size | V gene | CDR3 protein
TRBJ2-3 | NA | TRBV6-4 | CASSDGAGGTDTQYF
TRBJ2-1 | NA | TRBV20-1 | CSAIGLYSYNEQFF
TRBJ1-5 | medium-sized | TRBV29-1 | CSVEEGEGQPQHF
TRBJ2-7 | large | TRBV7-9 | CASSSDSTVSYEQYF
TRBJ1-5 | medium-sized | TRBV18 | CASSPTGDGAHQPQHF
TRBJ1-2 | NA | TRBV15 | CATQGARGEYGYTF
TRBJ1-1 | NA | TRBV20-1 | CSASNAGSNTEAFF
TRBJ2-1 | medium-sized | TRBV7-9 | CASSLEEVGQGNNEQFF
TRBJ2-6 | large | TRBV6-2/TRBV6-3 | CASSYTGGSGANVLTF
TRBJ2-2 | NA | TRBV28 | CASSDNRNTGELFF
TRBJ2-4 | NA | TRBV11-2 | CASSFWGAKNIQYF
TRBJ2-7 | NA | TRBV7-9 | CASSLIGSPEQYF